The TCR beta chain described here comes from a study of T cell responses to AZD1222 COVID-19 vaccine. This clone is categorized as medium-sized (0.01 to 0.1%). Trimming took 5 bases from V and 7 from J; bases not matched to a gene: 6. There are 13 residues in the CDR3. Germline loops: CDR1 LNHDA, CDR2 SQIVND (reference sequence). Only in-frame clones appear in the TCRdb table, and some are missing; sequencing was by immunoSEQ multiplex PCR. The sample carries some 150,000 clones, about 88% recorded once. The source was peripheral blood, collected 28 days after the second AZD1222 dose. This clonotype was sampled from an adult who received the AZD1222 COVID-19 vaccine. This chain joins TRBV19 and TRBJ1-2; 8 bases align to TRBD1. This CDR3 reads CASSARGRGGYTF. Written as DNA, the CDR3 is TGTGCCAGTAGTGCCAGGGGGCGAGGTGGCTACACCTTC.